The source of this TCR beta chain is a study of blood T cell repertoires in COVID-19. In the study overall: The United States, Italy and Spain supplied acute and convalescent COVID-19 samples. PBMCs, B-cell-depleted T cells, or T cells provided the cDNA or gDNA that made up the material.

Per the original data handling: Using reference gene primer amplification, nucleated cell counts were estimated. Measured with immunoSEQ multiplex PCR; TCRdb has only the in-frame clones, and not every one. Clonal size and the V and J genes are those of that table, whereas D and trimming came from the DNA. The sample shows roughly 60,000 clones, roughly 88% of them seen only once. CDR1 and CDR2 (germline): SGHRS, YFSETQ. V lost 0 bases and J lost 6; bases outside the gene matches: 9. The CDR3 runs to 15 residues. V is TRBV5-1 and J is TRBJ2-7; 7 bases match TRBD1. Sequencing was done on a sample of peripheral blood. This sequence originates from a human donor in a cohort sampled during active COVID-19. CDR3 amino acids: CASSLAAGGPGEQYF. In nucleotides, the CDR3 is TGCGCCAGCAGCTTGGCCGCAGGGGGACCAGGCGAGCAGTACTTC.